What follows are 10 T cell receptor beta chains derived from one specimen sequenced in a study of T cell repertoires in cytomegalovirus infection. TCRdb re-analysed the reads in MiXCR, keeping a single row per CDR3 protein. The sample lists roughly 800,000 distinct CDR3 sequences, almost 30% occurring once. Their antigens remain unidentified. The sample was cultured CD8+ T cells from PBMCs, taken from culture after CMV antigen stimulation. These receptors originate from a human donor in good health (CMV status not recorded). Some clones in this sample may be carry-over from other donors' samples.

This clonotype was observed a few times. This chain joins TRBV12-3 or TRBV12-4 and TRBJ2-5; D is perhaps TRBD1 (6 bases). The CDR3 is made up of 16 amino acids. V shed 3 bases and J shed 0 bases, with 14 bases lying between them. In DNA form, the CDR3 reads TGTGCCAGCAGTTTTTCGCCAGGGGAAAACCAAGAGACCCAGTACTTC. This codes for CASSFSPGENQETQYF.

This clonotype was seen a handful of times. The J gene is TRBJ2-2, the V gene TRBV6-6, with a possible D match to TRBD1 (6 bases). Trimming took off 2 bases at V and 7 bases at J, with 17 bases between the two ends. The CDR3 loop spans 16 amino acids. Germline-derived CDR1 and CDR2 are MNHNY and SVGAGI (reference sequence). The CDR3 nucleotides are TGTGCCAGCAGTTACACCCTCAACAGGGTCGGCGGGGAGCTGTTTTTT. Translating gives CASSYTLNRVGGELFF.

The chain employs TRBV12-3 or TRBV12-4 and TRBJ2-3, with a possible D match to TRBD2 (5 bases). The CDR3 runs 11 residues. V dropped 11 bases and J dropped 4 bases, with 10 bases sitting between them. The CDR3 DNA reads TGTGCCTTGCAACTAGCAGATACGCAGTATTTT. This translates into CALQLADTQYF.

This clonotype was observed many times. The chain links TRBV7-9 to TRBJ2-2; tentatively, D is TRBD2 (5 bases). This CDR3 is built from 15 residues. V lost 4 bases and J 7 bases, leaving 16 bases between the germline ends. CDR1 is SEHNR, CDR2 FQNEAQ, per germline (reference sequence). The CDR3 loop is CASSSTSTGIGELFF. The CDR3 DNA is TGTGCCAGCAGCTCAACCTCTACCGGGATCGGGGAGCTGTTTTTT.

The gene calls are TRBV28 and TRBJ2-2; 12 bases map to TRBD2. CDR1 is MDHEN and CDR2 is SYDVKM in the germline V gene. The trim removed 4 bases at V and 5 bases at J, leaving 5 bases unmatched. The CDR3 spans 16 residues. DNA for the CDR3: TGTGCCAGCAGTTCCGGACTAGCGGGGATTACCGGGGAGCTGTTTTTT. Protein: CASSSGLAGITGELFF.

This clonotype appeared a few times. CDR3 protein: CSAYGQRGNTIYF. The DNA of the CDR3 is TGCAGTGCTTACGGACAGCGGGGAAACACCATATATTTT. The chain uses TRBV20-1 and TRBJ1-3; D perhaps matches TRBD1 (6 bases). Germline V lookup: CDR1 DFQATT, CDR2 SNEGSKA (reference sequence). The CDR3 contains 13 residues. The ends were cut back, 5 bases at V and 4 bases at J, with 12 bases in the middle.

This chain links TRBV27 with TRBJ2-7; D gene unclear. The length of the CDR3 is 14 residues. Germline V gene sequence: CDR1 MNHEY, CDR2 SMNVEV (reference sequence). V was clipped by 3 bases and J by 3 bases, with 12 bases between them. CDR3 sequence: CASSLGSRSYEQYF. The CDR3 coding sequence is TGTGCCAGCAGTTTGGGGTCTCGAAGCTACGAGCAGTACTTC.

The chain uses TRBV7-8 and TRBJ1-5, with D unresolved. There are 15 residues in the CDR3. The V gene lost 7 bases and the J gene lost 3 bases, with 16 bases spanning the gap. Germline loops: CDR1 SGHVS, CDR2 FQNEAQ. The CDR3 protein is CASTPLSRYNQPQHF. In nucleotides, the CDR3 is TGTGCCAGCACCCCCCTGAGCCGGTACAATCAGCCCCAGCATTTT.

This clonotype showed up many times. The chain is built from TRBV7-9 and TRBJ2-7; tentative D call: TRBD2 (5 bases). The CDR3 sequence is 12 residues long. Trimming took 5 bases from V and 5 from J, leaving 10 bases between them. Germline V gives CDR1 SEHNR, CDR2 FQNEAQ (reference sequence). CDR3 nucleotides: TGTGCCAGCAGCCAGGAGAGGGACGAGCAGTACGTC. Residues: CASSQERDEQYV.

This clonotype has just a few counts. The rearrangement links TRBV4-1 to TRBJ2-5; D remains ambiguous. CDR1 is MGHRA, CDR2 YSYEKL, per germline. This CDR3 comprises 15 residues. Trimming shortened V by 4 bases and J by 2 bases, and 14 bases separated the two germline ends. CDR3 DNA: TGCGCCAGCAGCCGTATTACAGAGGAGCAAGAGACCCAGTACTTC. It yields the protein CASSRITEEQETQYF.